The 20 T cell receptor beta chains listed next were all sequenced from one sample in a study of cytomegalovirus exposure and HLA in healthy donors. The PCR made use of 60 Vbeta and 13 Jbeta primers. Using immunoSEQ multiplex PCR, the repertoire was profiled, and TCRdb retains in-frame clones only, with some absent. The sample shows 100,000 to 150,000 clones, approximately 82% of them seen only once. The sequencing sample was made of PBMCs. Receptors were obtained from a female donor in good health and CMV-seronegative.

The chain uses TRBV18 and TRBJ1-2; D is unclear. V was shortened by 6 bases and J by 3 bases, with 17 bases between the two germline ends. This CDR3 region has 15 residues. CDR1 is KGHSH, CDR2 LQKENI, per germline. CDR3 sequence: CASSTNAREDYGYTF. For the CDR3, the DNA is TGTGCCAGCTCTACTAACGCGAGGGAAGACTATGGCTACACCTTC. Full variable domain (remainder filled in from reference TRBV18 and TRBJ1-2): NAGVMQNPRHLVRRRGQEARLRCSPMKGHSHVYWYRQLPEEGLKFMVYLQKENIIDESGMPKERFSAEFPKEGPSILRIQQVVRGDSAAYFCASSTNAREDYGYTFGSGTRLTVV.

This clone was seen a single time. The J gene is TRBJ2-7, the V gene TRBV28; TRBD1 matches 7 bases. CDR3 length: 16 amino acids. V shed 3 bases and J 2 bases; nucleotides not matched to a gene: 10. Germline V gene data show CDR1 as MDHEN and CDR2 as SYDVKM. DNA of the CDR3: TGTGCCAGCAGTTTCCCTTCGACAGGGTTCCCCTACGAGCAGTACTTC. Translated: CASSFPSTGFPYEQYF.

The CDR3 loop is CASSLLGASYNEQFF. The DNA of the CDR3 is TGTGCCAGCAGCTTATTGGGGGCTTCCTACAATGAGCAGTTCTTC. V is TRBV7-8 and J is TRBJ2-1, with D perhaps matching TRBD1 (6 bases). Germline V lookup: CDR1 SGHVS, CDR2 FQNEAQ. The CDR3 is made up of 15 amino acids. V was pared by 2 bases and J by 1 base, with 9 bases between.

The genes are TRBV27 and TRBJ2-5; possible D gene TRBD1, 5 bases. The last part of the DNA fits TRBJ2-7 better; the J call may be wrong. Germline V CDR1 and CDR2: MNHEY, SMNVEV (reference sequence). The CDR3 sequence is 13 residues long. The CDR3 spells CASSLRVTYEQYF. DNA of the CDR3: TGTGCCAGCAGTCTCAGGGTCACCTACGAGCAGTACTTC.

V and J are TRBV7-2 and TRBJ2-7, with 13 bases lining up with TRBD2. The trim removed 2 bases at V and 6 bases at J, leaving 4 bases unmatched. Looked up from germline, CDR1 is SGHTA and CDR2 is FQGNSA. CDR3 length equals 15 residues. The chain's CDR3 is CASSLTSGRAGEQYF. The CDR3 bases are TGTGCCAGCAGCTTAACTAGCGGGAGGGCCGGCGAGCAGTACTTC. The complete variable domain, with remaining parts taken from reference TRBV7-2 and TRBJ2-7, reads GAGVSQSPSNKVTEKGKDVELRCDPISGHTALYWYRQSLGQGLEFLIYFQGNSAPDKSGLPSDRFSAERTGGSVSTLTIQRTQQEDSAVYLCASSLTSGRAGEQYFGPGTRLTVT.

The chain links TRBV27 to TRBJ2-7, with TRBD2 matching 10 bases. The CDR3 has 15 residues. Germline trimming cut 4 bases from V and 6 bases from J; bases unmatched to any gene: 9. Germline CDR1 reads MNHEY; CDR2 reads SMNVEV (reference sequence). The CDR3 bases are TGTGCCAGCAGTTCCCGTCTAGCGGGAGTAGGCGAGCAGTACTTC. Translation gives CASSSRLAGVGEQYF.

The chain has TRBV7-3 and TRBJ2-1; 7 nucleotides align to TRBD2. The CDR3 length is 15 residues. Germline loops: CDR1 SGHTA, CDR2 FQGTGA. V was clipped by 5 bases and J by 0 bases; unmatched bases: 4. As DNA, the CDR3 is TGTGCCAGCAGCCCTAGCGGATTCTCCTACAATGAGCAGTTCTTC. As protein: CASSPSGFSYNEQFF.

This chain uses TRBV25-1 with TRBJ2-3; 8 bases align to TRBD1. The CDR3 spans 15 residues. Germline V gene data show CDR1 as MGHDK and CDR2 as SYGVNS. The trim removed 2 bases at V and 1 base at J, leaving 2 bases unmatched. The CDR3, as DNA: TGTGCCAGCAGTGAAGGACAGGGACGCACAGATACGCAGTATTTT. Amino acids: CASSEGQGRTDTQYF.

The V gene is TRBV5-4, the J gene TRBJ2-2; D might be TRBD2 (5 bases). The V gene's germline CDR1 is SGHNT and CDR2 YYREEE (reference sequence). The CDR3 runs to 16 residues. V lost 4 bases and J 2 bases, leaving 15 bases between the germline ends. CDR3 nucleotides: TGTGCCAGCAGCGCCGCCCCGAGCGGAAACACCGGGGAGCTGTTTTTT. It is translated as CASSAAPSGNTGELFF.

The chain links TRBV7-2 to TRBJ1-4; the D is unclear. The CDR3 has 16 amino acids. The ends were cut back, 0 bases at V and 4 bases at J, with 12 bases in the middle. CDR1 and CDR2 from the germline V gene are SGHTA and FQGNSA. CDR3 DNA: TGTGCCAGCAGCTTAGCGTTTCGGTCGGGTAATGAAAAACTGTTTTTT. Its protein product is CASSLAFRSGNEKLFF.

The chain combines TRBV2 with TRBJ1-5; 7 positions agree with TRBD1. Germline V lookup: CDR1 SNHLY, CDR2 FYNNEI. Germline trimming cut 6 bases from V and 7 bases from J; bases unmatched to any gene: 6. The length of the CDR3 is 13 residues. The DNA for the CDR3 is TGTGCCAGCAGCGTACAGGGGTGGCAGCCCCAGCATTTT. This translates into CASSVQGWQPQHF.

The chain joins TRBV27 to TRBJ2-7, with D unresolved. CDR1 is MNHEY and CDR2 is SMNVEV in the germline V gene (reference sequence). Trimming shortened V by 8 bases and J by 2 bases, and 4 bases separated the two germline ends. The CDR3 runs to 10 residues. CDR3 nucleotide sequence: TGTGCCAGCGGCACCTACGAGCAGTACTTC. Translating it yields CASGTYEQYF.

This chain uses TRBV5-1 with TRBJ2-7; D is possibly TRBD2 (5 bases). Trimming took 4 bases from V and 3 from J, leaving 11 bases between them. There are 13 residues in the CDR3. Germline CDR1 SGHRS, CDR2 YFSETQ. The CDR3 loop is CASSLTSIYEQYF. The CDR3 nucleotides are TGCGCCAGCAGCCTAACTAGTATCTACGAGCAGTACTTC.

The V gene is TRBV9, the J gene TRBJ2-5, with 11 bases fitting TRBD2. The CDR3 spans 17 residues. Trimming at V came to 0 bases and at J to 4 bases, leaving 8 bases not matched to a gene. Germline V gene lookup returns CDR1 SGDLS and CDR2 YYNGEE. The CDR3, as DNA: TGTGCCAGCAGCGTAGAAATAGCGGGAGGGCCGGGAGAGACCCAGTACTTC. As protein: CASSVEIAGGPGETQYF. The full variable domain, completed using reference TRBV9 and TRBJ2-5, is DSGVTQTPKHLITATGQRVTLRCSPRSGDLSVYWYQQSLDQGLQFLIQYYNGEERAKGNILERFSAQQFPDLHSELNLSSLELGDSALYFCASSVEIAGGPGETQYFGPGTRLLVL.

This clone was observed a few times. CDR3 sequence reads: CASSSIPGRGLYGYTF. CDR3 DNA sequence: TGTGCCAGCAGTTCCATCCCGGGCAGGGGGCTTTATGGCTACACCTTC. The chain carries TRBV28 and TRBJ1-2; 8 positions agree with TRBD1. The germline V gene encodes CDR1 MDHEN and CDR2 SYDVKM. The CDR3 sequence is 16 residues long. V lost 4 bases to trimming and J lost 5 bases; unmatched junction nucleotides: 12.

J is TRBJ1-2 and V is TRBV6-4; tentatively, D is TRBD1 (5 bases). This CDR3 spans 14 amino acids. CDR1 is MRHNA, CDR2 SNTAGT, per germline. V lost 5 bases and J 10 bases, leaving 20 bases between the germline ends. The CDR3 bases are TGTGCCAGCAGTCCGTTTACAGGATCCTCTTTCTACACCTTC. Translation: CASSPFTGSSFYTF.

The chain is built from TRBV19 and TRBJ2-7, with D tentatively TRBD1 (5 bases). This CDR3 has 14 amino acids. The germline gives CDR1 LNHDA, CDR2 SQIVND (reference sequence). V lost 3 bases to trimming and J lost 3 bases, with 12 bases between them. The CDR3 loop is CASSILGRGYEQYF. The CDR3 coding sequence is TGTGCCAGTAGTATCTTAGGAAGGGGCTACGAGCAGTACTTC.

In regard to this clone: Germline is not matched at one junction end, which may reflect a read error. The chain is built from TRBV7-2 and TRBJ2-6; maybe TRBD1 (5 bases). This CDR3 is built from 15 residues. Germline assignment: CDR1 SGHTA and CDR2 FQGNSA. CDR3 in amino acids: CASSSEASGANGLTF. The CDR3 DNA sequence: TGTGCCAGCAGCTCCGAGGCTTCTGGGGCCAACGGCCTGACTTTC.

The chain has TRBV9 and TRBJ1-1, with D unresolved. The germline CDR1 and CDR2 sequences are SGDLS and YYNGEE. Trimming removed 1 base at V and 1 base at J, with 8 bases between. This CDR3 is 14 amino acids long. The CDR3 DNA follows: TGTGCCAGCAGCGTAACGGGAGAGAACACTGAAGCTTTCTTT. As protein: CASSVTGENTEAFF.

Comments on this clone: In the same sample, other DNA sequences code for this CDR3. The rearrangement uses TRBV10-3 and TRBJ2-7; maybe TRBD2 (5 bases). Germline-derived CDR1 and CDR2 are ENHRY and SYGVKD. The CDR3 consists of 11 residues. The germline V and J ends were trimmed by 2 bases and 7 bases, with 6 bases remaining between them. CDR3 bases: TGTGCCATCAGTGAGGGCGGGGAGCAGTACTTC. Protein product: CAISEGGEQYF.